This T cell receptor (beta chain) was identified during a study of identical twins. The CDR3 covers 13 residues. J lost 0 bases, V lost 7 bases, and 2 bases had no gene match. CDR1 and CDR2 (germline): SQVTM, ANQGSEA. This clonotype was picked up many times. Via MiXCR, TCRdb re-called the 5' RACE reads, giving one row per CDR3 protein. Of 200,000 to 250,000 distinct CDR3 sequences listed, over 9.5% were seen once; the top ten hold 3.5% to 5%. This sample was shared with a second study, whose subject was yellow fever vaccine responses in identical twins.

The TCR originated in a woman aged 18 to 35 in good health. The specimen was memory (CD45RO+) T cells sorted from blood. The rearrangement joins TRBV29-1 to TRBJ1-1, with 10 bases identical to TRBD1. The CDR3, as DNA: TGCAGCGGCGACAGGGGGCTGAACACTGAAGCTTTCTTT. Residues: CSGDRGLNTEAFF.